This section outlines one T cell receptor (beta chain) sequence together with its context. As processed by the authors: Cell counts per sample came from amplifying reference gene primers. Libraries were prepared by immunoSEQ multiplex PCR; TCRdb keeps only in-frame clonotypes and omits some of them. From that table come the V and J calls and clone size; the DNA was used to work out D and trimming. The sample has fewer than 250,000 clones; roughly 85% are singletons. The sample belongs to a study of blood T cell repertoires in COVID-19. For the study at large: The samples span acute and convalescent COVID-19 from the United States, Italy and Spain. T cells, B-cell-depleted T cells, or PBMCs supplied cDNA or gDNA.

Sequencing was done on a sample of PBMCs or T cells enriched from blood (not recorded which). The receptor was derived from a woman aged 40 to 50 who had been exposed to COVID-19.

The DNA of the CDR3 is TGTGCCAGCAGCTCCCGGGAAAACACTGAAGCTTTCTTT. Translation: CASSSRENTEAFF. V and J are TRBV4-2 and TRBJ1-1; no definite D call. Trimming cost V 5 bases and J 2 bases, with 9 bases left between them. In germline, CDR1 is LGHNA, CDR2 YNFKEQ. The CDR3 loop spans 13 amino acids.